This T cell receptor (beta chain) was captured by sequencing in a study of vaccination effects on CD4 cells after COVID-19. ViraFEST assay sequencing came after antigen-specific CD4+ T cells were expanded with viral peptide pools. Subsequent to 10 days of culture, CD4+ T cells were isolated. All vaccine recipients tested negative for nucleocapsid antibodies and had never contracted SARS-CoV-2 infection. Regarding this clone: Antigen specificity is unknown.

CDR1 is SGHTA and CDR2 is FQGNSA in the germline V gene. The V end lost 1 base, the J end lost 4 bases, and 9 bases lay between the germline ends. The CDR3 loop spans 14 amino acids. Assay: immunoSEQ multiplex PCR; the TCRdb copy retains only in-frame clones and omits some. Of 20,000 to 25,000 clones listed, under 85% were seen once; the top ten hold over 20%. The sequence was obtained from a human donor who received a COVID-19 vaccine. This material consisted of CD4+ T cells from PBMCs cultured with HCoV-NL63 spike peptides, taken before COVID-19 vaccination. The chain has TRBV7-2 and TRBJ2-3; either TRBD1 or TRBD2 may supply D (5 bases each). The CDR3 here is CASSLEWGSDTQYF. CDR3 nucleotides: TGTGCCAGCAGCTTAGAGTGGGGGTCAGATACGCAGTATTTT.